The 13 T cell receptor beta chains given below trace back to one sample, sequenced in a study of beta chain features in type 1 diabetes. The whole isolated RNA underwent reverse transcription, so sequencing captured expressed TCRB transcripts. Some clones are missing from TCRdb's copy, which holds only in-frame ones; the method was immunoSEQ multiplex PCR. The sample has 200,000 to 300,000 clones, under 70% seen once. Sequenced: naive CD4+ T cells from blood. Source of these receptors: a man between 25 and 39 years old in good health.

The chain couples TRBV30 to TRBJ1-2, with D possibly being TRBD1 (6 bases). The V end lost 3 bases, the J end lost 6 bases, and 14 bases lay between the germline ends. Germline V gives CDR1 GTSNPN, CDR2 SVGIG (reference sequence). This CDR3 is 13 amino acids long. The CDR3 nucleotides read TGTGCCTGGAGCGACGGGGGGCGCGATGGCTACACCTTC. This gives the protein CAWSDGGRDGYTF.

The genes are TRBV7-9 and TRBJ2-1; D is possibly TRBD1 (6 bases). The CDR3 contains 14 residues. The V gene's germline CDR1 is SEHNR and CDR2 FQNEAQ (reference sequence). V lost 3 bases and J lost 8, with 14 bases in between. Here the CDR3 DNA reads TGTGCCAGCAGCTTTGGGGGCACCTTGGATGAGCAGTTCTTC. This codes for CASSFGGTLDEQFF.

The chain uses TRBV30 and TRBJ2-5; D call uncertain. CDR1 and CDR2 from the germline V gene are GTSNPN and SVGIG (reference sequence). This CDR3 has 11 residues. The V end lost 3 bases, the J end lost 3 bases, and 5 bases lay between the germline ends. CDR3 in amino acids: CAWSWEETQYF. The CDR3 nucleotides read TGTGCCTGGAGCTGGGAAGAGACCCAGTACTTC.

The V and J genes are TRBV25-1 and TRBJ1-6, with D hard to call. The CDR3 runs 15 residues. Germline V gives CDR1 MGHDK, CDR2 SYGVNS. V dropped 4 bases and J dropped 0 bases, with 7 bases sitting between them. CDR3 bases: TGTGCCAGCAGTGGAGGTGGCTCCTATAATTCACCCCTCCACTTT. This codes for CASSGGGSYNSPLHF. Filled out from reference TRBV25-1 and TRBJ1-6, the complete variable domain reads EADIYQTPRYLVIGTGKKITLECSQTMGHDKMYWYQQDPGMELHLIHYSYGVNSTEKGDLSSESTVSRIRTEHFPLTLESARPSHTSQYLCASSGGGSYNSPLHFGNGTRLTVT.

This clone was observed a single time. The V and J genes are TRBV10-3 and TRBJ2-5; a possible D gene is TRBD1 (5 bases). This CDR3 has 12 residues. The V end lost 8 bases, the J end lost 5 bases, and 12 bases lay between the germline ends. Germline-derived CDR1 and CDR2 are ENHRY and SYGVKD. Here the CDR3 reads CAIRDSQETQYF. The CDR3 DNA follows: TGTGCCATCCGCGACAGTCAGGAGACCCAGTACTTC.

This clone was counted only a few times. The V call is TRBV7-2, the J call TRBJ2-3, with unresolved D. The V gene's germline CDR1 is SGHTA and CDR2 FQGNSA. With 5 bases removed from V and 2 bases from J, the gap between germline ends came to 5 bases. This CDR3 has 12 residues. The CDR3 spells CASSPTTDTQYF. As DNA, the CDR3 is TGTGCCAGCAGCCCCACCACAGATACGCAGTATTTT.

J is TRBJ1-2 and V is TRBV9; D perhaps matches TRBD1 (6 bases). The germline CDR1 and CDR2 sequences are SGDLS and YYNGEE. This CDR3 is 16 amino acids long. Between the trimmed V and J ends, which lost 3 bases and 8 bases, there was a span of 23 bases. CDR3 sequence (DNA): TGTGCCAGCAGCGCAACCCACTTTGGGCAGGGGAACGGCTACACCTTC. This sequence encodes CASSATHFGQGNGYTF.

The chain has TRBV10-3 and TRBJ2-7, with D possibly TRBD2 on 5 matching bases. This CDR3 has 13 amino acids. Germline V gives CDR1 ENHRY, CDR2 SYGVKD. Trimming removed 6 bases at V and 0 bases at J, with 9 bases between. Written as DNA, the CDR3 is TGTGCCATCAGGGCCGGGATCTCCTACGAGCAGTACTTC. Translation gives CAIRAGISYEQYF.

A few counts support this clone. The CDR3 nucleotides read TGTGCCAGCAGCTTCTCAGGGGCCGGATCACCCCTCCACTTT. It translates to CASSFSGAGSPLHF. The chain couples TRBV7-9 to TRBJ1-6; possibly TRBD1 for D (6 bases). The CDR3 has 14 amino acids. The ends were cut back, 3 bases at V and 10 bases at J, with 13 bases in the middle. Germline CDR1 reads SEHNR; CDR2 reads FQNEAQ (reference sequence).

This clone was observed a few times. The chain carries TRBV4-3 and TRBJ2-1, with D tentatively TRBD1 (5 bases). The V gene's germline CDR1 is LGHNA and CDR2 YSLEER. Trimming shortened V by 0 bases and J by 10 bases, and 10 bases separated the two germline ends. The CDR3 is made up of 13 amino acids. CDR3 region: CASSQDGQTEQFF. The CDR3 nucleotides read TGCGCCAGCAGCCAAGACGGACAAACCGAGCAGTTCTTC.

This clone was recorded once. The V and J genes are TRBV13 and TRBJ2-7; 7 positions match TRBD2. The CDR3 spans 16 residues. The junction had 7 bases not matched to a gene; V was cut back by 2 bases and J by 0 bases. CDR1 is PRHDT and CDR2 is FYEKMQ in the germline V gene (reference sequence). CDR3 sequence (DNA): TGTGCCAGCAGCTTACTAAGCGGGGCGAGCTCCTACGAGCAGTACTTC. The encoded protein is CASSLLSGASSYEQYF.

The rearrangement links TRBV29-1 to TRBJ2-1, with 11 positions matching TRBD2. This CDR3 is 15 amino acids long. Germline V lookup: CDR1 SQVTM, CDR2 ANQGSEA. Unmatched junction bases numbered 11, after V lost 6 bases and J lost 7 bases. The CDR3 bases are TGCAGCGTCGGGCTACTAGCGGGAGCGAGGAATGAGCAGTTCTTC. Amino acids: CSVGLLAGARNEQFF.

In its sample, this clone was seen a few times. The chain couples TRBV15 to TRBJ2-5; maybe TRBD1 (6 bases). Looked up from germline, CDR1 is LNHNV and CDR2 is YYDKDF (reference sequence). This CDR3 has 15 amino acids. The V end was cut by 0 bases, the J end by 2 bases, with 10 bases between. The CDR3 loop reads CATSRDSTGQETQYF. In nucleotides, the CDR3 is TGTGCCACCAGCAGAGATAGTACAGGGCAAGAGACCCAGTACTTC.